The rows below give T cell receptor beta chains drawn from one sample of a study of cytomegalovirus exposure and HLA in healthy donors. Profiling relied on immunoSEQ multiplex PCR, and the TCRdb table lists in-frame clones only, not all of them. Among around 180,000 clones listed, 78% were seen once. Sequenced input: PBMCs. The receptors stem from a woman aged 25 to 39 in good health and CMV-seropositive. Both conserved end residues are part of each CDR3. D genes are given only for firm matches. Not every row has a clone size; where given, it reads once, few, many or a size class.

V	size	J	D	CDR3	DNA
TRBV5-1	NA	TRBJ2-7	TRBD1	CASSFRDRIYEQYF	TGCGCCAGCAGCTTCCGGGACAGGATTTACGAGCAGTACTTC
TRBV19	NA	TRBJ2-2	NA	CASRPNFPGELFF	TGTGCCAGTAGGCCCAACTTTCCCGGGGAGCTGTTTTTT
TRBV2	few	TRBJ2-5	TRBD2	CASSDGASGGYQETQYF	TGTGCCAGCAGTGACGGGGCTAGCGGGGGGTACCAAGAGACCCAGTACTTC
TRBV6-5	NA	TRBJ1-6	NA	CASSPADRNLSPLHF	TGTGCCAGCAGCCCCGCGGACAGAAATCTGTCACCCCTCCACTTT
TRBV5-5	NA	TRBJ2-7	TRBD2	CASSPGTSGGLYEQYF	TGTGCCAGCAGCCCCGGGACTAGCGGGGGCCTCTACGAGCAGTACTTC
TRBV7-9	NA	TRBJ1-4	NA	CASSLSLRGEKLFF	TGTGCCAGCAGCTTGAGCCTGAGGGGGGAAAAACTGTTTTTT
TRBV5-1	NA	TRBJ2-7	NA	CASSLVALGGTYEQYF	TGCGCCAGCAGCTTGGTTGCCCTCGGGGGAACCTACGAGCAGTACTTC
TRBV9	NA	TRBJ2-2	TRBD1	CASGHPGQGEGRTGELFF	TGTGCCAGCGGACACCCCGGACAGGGAGAGGGTCGGACCGGGGAGCTGTTTTTT
TRBV19	NA	TRBJ2-3	TRBD2	CASSIKVAGGPGTDTQYF	TGTGCCAGTAGTATAAAGGTGGCGGGAGGGCCCGGCACAGATACGCAGTATTTT
TRBV5-1	NA	TRBJ1-1	TRBD1	CASSLTGVPEAFF	TGCGCCAGCAGCTTGACAGGGGTCCCTGAAGCTTTCTTT
TRBV29-1	few	TRBJ2-7	NA	CSVRVGRSHEYF	TGCAGCGTGAGGGTCGGACGGAGTCACGAGTACTTC
TRBV6-5	NA	TRBJ1-5	NA	CASSFADNQPQHF	TGTGCCAGCAGTTTTGCGGACAATCAGCCCCAGCATTTT
TRBV18	NA	TRBJ2-5	TRBD2	CASSTSGAGISRQETQYF	TGTGCCAGCTCTACTAGCGGAGCAGGGATAAGTAGGCAAGAGACCCAGTACTTC
TRBV5-1	NA	TRBJ2-6	NA	CASRVLAEPFSGANVLTF	TGCGCCAGCAGGGTTCTTGCGGAGCCCTTCTCTGGGGCCAACGTCCTGACTTTC
TRBV7-3	NA	TRBJ1-1	NA	CASSLGGVTEAFF	TGTGCCAGCAGCCTGGGAGGGGTTACTGAAGCTTTCTTT
TRBV7-9	NA	TRBJ1-1	TRBD1	CASSLQGAIDEAFF	TGTGCCAGCAGCTTACAGGGGGCGATCGATGAAGCTTTCTTT
TRBV7-8	NA	TRBJ2-5	TRBD1	CASSSSRDSQETQYF	TGTGCCAGCAGCTCGAGCCGGGACAGCCAAGAGACCCAGTACTTC
TRBV6-1	NA	TRBJ1-1	NA	CASSSSTGRNTEAFF	NA
TRBV5-1	once	TRBJ1-1	NA	CASSAGWNTEAFF	TGCGCCAGCTCCGCGGGGTGGAACACTGAAGCTTTCTTT
TRBV23-1	NA	TRBJ1-1	NA	CASSHPLGEAFF	TGCGCCAGCAGTCATCCCCTTGGCGAAGCTTTCTTT
TRBV10-1	NA	TRBJ2-1	TRBD2	CASSESAGTNYYNEQFF	TGCGCCAGCAGTGAGTCCGCCGGGACTAACTACTACAATGAGCAGTTCTTC
TRBV7-3	NA	TRBJ2-7	NA	CASSLLGGAEQYF	TGTGCCAGCAGCTTATTAGGAGGCGCCGAGCAGTACTTC
TRBV6-7	NA	TRBJ2-1	NA	CASSFQTVLSGDEQFF	TGTGCCAGCAGTTTTCAAACGGTACTTTCAGGGGATGAGCAGTTCTTC